The T cell receptor (beta chain) under discussion was sequenced for a study of a mutant IDH1 vaccine in newly diagnosed glioma. The table came from immunoSEQ multiplex PCR; TCRdb's copy has only in-frame clones and leaves some out. Of around 67,000 clones detected, around four fifths appear once; the ten largest clones hold approximately 4.5%. Time point described: baseline, week 1 (first vaccination visit). Treatment given: pre-vaccination baseline after standard-of-care therapy. This CDR3 is built from 15 residues. Germline V gives CDR1 ENHRY, CDR2 SYGVKD. V was clipped by 4 bases and J by 5 bases; unmatched bases: 6.

Sequences were derived from peripheral blood mononuclear cells (PBMCs), sampled from a glioma patient treated with radiotherapy, temozolomide or both. The source of this sequence is a woman under 30 with glioma. Some clones in this sample may be carry-over from other donors' samples. This sequence joins TRBV10-3 and TRBJ2-5, with TRBD2 matching over 11 bases. CDR3 DNA: TGTGCCATCAGTGGTTCAAGGACTAGCGGGGAGACCCAGTACTTC. Residues: CAISGSRTSGETQYF.